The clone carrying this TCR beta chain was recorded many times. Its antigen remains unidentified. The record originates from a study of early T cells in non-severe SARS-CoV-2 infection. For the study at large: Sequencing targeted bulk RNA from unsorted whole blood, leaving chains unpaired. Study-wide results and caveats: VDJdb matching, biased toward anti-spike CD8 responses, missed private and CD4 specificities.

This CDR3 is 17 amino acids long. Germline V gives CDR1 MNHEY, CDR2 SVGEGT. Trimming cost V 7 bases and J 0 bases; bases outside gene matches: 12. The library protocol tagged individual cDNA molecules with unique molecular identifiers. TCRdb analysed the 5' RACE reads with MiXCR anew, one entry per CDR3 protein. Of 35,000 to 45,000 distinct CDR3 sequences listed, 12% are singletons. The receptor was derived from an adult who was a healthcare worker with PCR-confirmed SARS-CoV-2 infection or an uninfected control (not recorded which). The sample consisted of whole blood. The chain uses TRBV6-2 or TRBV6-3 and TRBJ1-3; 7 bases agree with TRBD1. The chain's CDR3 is CASTQGQMVTSGNTIYF. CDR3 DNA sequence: TGTGCCAGCACCCAGGGACAGATGGTAACCTCTGGAAACACCATATATTTT.